One T cell receptor (beta chain) is described in this entry. The sample originates from a study of graft-versus-host responses after intestinal transplantation. Study-wide background: Every one of the recipients received anti-thymocyte globulin induction and afterwards took tacrolimus and steroids for approximately three years.

CDR3 length equals 15 residues. From germline, CDR1 is KGHSH and CDR2 LQKENI. Trimming shortened V by 6 bases and J by 6 bases, and 19 bases separated the two germline ends. General observations from the study: GvH clones appeared in recipient marrow, some first in ileum or blood.

The plating included some 200,000 irradiated, violet-dye-labeled stimulator cells together with some 200,000 CFSE-labeled responder cells. Repertoires were generated with immunoSEQ multiplex PCR, while TCRdb's copy carries only in-frame clones and drops some. The profile shows fewer than 25,000 clones, 40% to 50% of them singletons. The specimen was alloreactive CD4+ T cells from a mixed lymphocyte reaction culture, collected before intestinal transplant. Subset indicated: CFSE-low proliferating T cells sorted from roughly six-day pre-transplant mixed lymphocyte reaction (GvH or HvG direction). The TCR was taken from a human patient who received an intestinal transplant. The rearrangement joins TRBV18 to TRBJ2-3, with D unclear. The CDR3 spells CASSPTQNLEDTQYF. In nucleotides, the CDR3 is TGTGCCAGCTCCCCTACACAAAACCTGGAGGATACGCAGTATTTT.